This is a list of T cell receptor beta chains from one sample in a study of PD-1 blockade in classical Hodgkin lymphoma. The repertoire was sequenced with immunoSEQ multiplex PCR; TCRdb's copy has only in-frame clones and lacks some. Of around 41,000 clones in the sample, 60% to 85% were seen once. The sequences come from peripheral blood mononuclear cells (PBMCs), collected at baseline. These receptors all stem from a human donor with classical Hodgkin lymphoma. CDR3s include the opening cysteine and the closing phenylalanine or tryptophan. D genes are given only for firm matches. Part of the rows lack a size; the others show once, few, many or a class for expanded clones.

D: TRBD1; size: .; V: TRBV7-3; J: TRBJ2-6; DNA: TGTGCCAGCAGCCCGACACCTGGACAGGGGGCGCGGGGGGCCAACGTCCTGACTTTC; CDR3: CASSPTPGQGARGANVLTF
D: TRBD2; size: .; V: TRBV11-2; J: TRBJ2-2; DNA: TGTGCCAGCAGCTTAGATACAACTAGCGGGAGAGTAGGCGGGGAGCTGTTTTTT; CDR3: CASSLDTTSGRVGGELFF
D: .; size: .; V: TRBV18; J: TRBJ2-4; DNA: TGTGCCAGCTCACCACTTGGGGGCGCCAAAAACATTCAGTACTTC; CDR3: CASSPLGGAKNIQYF
D: .; size: .; V: TRBV6-6; J: TRBJ1-4; DNA: TGTGCCAGCAGTTCCCAAGATGAAAAACTGTTTTTT; CDR3: CASSSQDEKLFF
D: .; size: .; V: TRBV7-9; J: TRBJ1-2; DNA: TGTGCCAGCAGCCCCCCCGTTCGGGACAACTATGGCTACACCTTC; CDR3: CASSPPVRDNYGYTF
D: TRBD2; size: .; V: TRBV4-3; J: TRBJ2-4; DNA: TGCGCCAGCAGCCAAGAAGGGCTAGCGGGTGGGCTCGCCAAAAACATTCAGTACTTC; CDR3: CASSQEGLAGGLAKNIQYF
D: TRBD2; size: .; V: TRBV6-6; J: TRBJ2-2; DNA: TGTGCCAGCAGTTCCCCGGGACTAGCGGGGCCCGGGGAGCTGTTTTTT; CDR3: CASSSPGLAGPGELFF
D: .; size: .; V: TRBV7-9; J: TRBJ2-1; DNA: TGTGCCAGCAGCTTCCAACAGGACTCAAATGAGCAGTTCTTC; CDR3: CASSFQQDSNEQFF
D: .; size: .; V: TRBV9; J: TRBJ2-3; DNA: TGTGCCAGCAGCGTAGGGAGCGGAACTAGCACAGATACGCAGTATTTT; CDR3: CASSVGSGTSTDTQYF
D: TRBD2; size: .; V: TRBV7-9; J: TRBJ2-1; DNA: TGTGCCAGCAGCTGTCTAGCGGAAACCTACAATGAGCAGTTCTTC; CDR3: CASSCLAETYNEQFF
D: .; size: once; V: TRBV18; J: TRBJ2-7; DNA: TGTGCCAGCTCACCACCGTTGGGGGACACGGGCTACGAGCAGTACTTC; CDR3: CASSPPLGDTGYEQYF
D: TRBD1; size: .; V: TRBV2; J: TRBJ2-1; DNA: TGTGCCAGCAGTGAAAGGGGACAGTACAATGAGCAGTTCTTC; CDR3: CASSERGQYNEQFF
D: .; size: .; V: TRBV29-1; J: TRBJ1-1; DNA: TGCAGCGTTGCGTCCGGGTGGGGCACTGAAGCTTTCTTT; CDR3: CSVASGWGTEAFF
D: .; size: .; V: TRBV6-5; J: TRBJ1-2; DNA: TGTGCCAGCAGTCCTGGCCCTCGAGGCTACACCTTC; CDR3: CASSPGPRGYTF
D: TRBD2; size: .; V: TRBV28; J: TRBJ2-3; DNA: TGTGCCAGCAGTTTTTTAGCGGGAACAGATACGCAGTATTTT; CDR3: CASSFLAGTDTQYF
D: .; size: .; V: TRBV28; J: TRBJ1-1; DNA: TGTGCCAGCAGTTTATCGCGGGGCACTGAAGCTTTCTTT; CDR3: CASSLSRGTEAFF
D: TRBD2; size: .; V: TRBV7-9; J: TRBJ2-7; DNA: TGTGCCAGCAGCTTCACTAGCGGGAGCCACGAGCAGTACTTC; CDR3: CASSFTSGSHEQYF
D: .; size: .; V: TRBV11-2; J: TRBJ1-1; DNA: TGTGCCAGCAGCTTAAAAGGGGGCACTGAAGCTTTCTTT; CDR3: CASSLKGGTEAFF
D: TRBD1; size: .; V: TRBV25-1; J: TRBJ2-2; DNA: TGTGCCAGCAGTAGAGGGGGCTGGGCCGGGGAGCTGTTTTTT; CDR3: CASSRGGWAGELFF
D: .; size: .; V: TRBV7-9; J: TRBJ1-2; DNA: TGTGCCAGCAGCTTAAACATCAGGGGTTCGGGCTACACCTTC; CDR3: CASSLNIRGSGYTF
D: .; size: .; V: TRBV5-6; J: TRBJ2-4; DNA: TGTGCCAGCAGCTGGCGACAGGAGATACTAGCCAAAAACATTCAGTACTTC; CDR3: CASSWRQEILAKNIQYF
D: .; size: .; V: TRBV19; J: TRBJ1-5; DNA: TGTGCCAGTTGCGGACAGAATGGTCAGCCCCAGCATTTT; CDR3: CASCGQNGQPQHF
D: TRBD1; size: .; V: TRBV12-5; J: TRBJ2-1; DNA: TGTGCTAGTGTACCGGGACAGGGTTACAATGAGCAGTTCTTC; CDR3: CASVPGQGYNEQFF